The sequence of this TCR beta chain was determined in a study of human T cells and chemical hapten exposure. Study context: Patients had diphenylcyclopropenone applied to the scalp weekly throughout the approximately 26-week study.

This clonotype was counted between two and nine times. In the library, unique molecular identifiers were attached to individual cDNA molecules. TCRdb independently ran MiXCR on the RACE reads; one entry per CDR3 protein. The sample includes tens of thousands of distinct CDR3 sequences, approximately 11% of them seen just once. As to time point: patch test 2, 6 weeks after DPC sensitization. The treatment: therapeutic diphenylcyclopropenone sensitization with weekly scalp DPC. This TCR derives from a middle-aged man with alopecia areata. Some clones in this sample may be carry-over from other donors' samples. The sequenced sample was whole blood, obtained in connection with sensitization to the hapten diphenylcyclopropenone (DPC).

The CDR3 spells CASSTGLATDTQYF. CDR3 sequence (DNA): TGTGCCAGCAGCACGGGACTAGCGACAGATACGCAGTATTTT. The chain links TRBV9 to TRBJ2-3, with 10 bases lining up with TRBD2. The CDR3 contains 14 residues. The V gene end was trimmed by 4 bases and the J gene end by 3 bases; junction bases not matched to a gene: 2. Germline-derived CDR1 and CDR2 are SGDLS and YYNGEE.